This T cell receptor (beta chain) was sequenced in a study of blood T cell repertoires in COVID-19. Overall study context: PBMCs, B-cell-depleted T cells, or T cells were the source of the cDNA or gDNA that made up the material.

Method: immunoSEQ multiplex PCR; TCRdb's copy keeps in-frame clones and lacks some. The sample lists 120,000 or so clones; 87% were seen once. CDR3 length equals 14 residues. CDR1 and CDR2 from the germline V gene are LNHDA and SQIVND (reference sequence). V was pared by 9 bases and J by 4 bases, with 15 bases between. The specimen was peripheral blood. This chain links TRBV19 with TRBJ2-2; no clear D gene. The clonotype comes from a human donor in a cohort sampled during active COVID-19. The CDR3 sequence is CASRDQDFTGELFF. The CDR3 DNA follows: TGTGCCAGCCGAGACCAGGATTTCACCGGGGAGCTGTTTTTT.